The 5 T cell receptor beta chains reported below all come from one sample, sequenced in a study of T cells in Graves' hyperthyroidism and ophthalmopathy (dated by TCRdb to 2018 to 2020). The library was produced with multiplex PCR. The sequencer was an Illumina HiSeq 2000. The TCR beta CDR3 regions were amplified from RNA transcripts. A first-round RT-PCR of the TCR CDR3 used the HTBI primer set with the Qiagen OneStep RT-PCR kit. TCRdb reprocessing: public reads trimmed at Q25 with fastp, clones called with MiXCR, in-frame beta chains kept. Each record represents a unique CDR3 protein, reported with the most common genes and DNA among its rows. Here the sample has more than 500,000 distinct CDR3 sequences; 15% to 20% occur a single time. Jointly, the top ten make up 3% to 4% of the sample. Material: blood. All receptors come from a woman in her thirties with Graves' hyperthyroidism.

For this clonotype: A much larger clone is a single base away; this may be a read error. The chain is built from TRBV28 and TRBJ2-1; D is unclear. V was trimmed by 7 bases and J by 7 bases, leaving 17 bases between them. CDR3 length equals 14 residues. Germline assignment: CDR1 MDHEN and CDR2 SYDVKM. CDR3 nucleotide sequence: TGTGCCAGCACCCCAAGAGGCCTAGGGAATGAGCAGTTCTTC. This codes for CASTPRGLGNEQFF.

This clonotype has only a few counts. This sequence joins TRBV28 and TRBJ2-1, with 8 bases that match TRBD2. The germline V gene encodes CDR1 MDHEN and CDR2 SYDVKM. The CDR3 loop spans 15 amino acids. The trim removed 5 bases at V and 9 bases at J, leaving 12 bases unmatched. The chain's CDR3 is CASSRPSGPSGEQFF. As DNA, the CDR3 is TGTGCCAGCAGTCGCCCTAGCGGGCCTTCAGGTGAGCAGTTCTTC.

The chain uses TRBV11-1 and TRBJ2-1, with TRBD2 matching over 11 bases. The CDR3 has 17 amino acids. Per germline, CDR1 SGHAT and CDR2 FQDESV (reference sequence). The trim removed 5 bases at V and 4 bases at J, leaving 10 bases unmatched. The CDR3 DNA follows: TGTGCCAGCAGCGTTTTTCCGGGACTAGCGGTATACAATGAGCAGTTCTTC. This encodes CASSVFPGLAVYNEQFF. Based on the CDR3 plus reference TRBV11-1 and TRBJ2-1, the full variable domain is EAEVAQSPRYKITEKSQAVAFWCDPISGHATLYWYRQILGQGPELLVQFQDESVVDDSQLPKDRFSAERLKGVDSTLKIQPAELGDSAMYLCASSVFPGLAVYNEQFFGPGTRLTVL.

This clonotype was seen at least ten times. V is TRBV28 and J is TRBJ2-7, with TRBD1 matching 8 bases. Germline CDR1 is MDHEN and CDR2 is SYDVKM. With 6 bases clipped from V and 4 bases from J, the junction kept 14 bases outside the gene matches. This CDR3 is built from 16 residues. CDR3 sequence reads: CASSPRWSRGHYEQYF. CDR3 nucleotide sequence: TGTGCCAGCAGCCCTCGTTGGTCCAGGGGGCATTACGAGCAGTACTTC.

This clonotype appeared many times. This chain connects TRBV28 to TRBJ2-7, with 9 nucleotides matching TRBD1. The germline V gene encodes CDR1 MDHEN and CDR2 SYDVKM. V was pared by 5 bases and J by 4 bases, with 9 bases of the junction left unmatched. The CDR3 sequence is 15 residues long. CDR3 region: CASSTPSTGGYEQYF. CDR3 DNA: TGTGCCAGCAGTACTCCTTCGACAGGGGGGTACGAGCAGTACTTC.